Described below is a single T cell receptor beta chain sequence and its context. There are many counts of this clonotype. Its antigen target is currently unknown. Base qualities are not provided; no much larger clone lies one nucleotide away. The entry originates in a study of T cell repertoires in cytomegalovirus infection (dated by TCRdb to between 2018 and 2021). Concerning the study at large: Peptide stimulations targeted recently identified HLA-C-restricted CMV epitopes, whose presentation resists viral immunomodulation, together with well-studied HLA-B-restricted epitopes. Donor HLA type was relevant to the analysis, because carriage of CMV infection together with the matching HLA type was indicated by public TCR beta signatures.

Overall study outcomes, separate from this receptor: In both this cohort and an independent cohort of under 450 donors, the cumulative frequency of public TCR beta family members distinguished carriers of CMV infection plus the relevant HLA type. In the ex vivo response, HLA-C-restricted CMV-specific TCR beta clonotypes were dominant, and in two of eight donors the single most frequent clonotype came from this HLA-C-restricted group.

According to the germline V gene (reference sequence), CDR1 reads MNHEY and CDR2 reads SMNVEV. V trim: 5 bases; J trim: 2 bases; unmatched bases: 7. The CDR3 spans 16 residues, from the cysteine through the phenylalanine. Only CDR3 DNA remains: 48 bases, in frame from the first base. Sequencing relied on an Illumina HiSeq 1500. TCRdb ran its own pipeline on the public reads, namely fastp trimming at Q25 and MiXCR clone calling, and kept in-frame beta chains. Rows matching on CDR3 protein sequence are summarized as one entry with the most common DNA and genes. This sample gives about 770,000 distinct CDR3 sequences in total; 29% of them show up just once. The top ten constitute about an eighth of the sample. Reading the label with the study, this specimen's treatment or condition is: in vitro stimulation with specific CMV peptide epitopes to enrich CMV-specific T cells.

The starting material was cultured CD8+ T cells from PBMCs, obtained from culture after CMV antigen stimulation. This TCR was sampled from a human donor in good health (CMV status not recorded). Some clones in this sample may be carry-over from other donors' samples. Here the chain combines TRBV27 and TRBJ1-3; TRBD1 lines up with 9 middle nucleotides. DNA sequence: TGTGCCAGCAGTAGGGGGACAGGGCTCACTGGAAACACCATATATTTT. This is translated as CASSRGTGLTGNTIYF.